The rows below give T cell receptor beta chains drawn from one sample of a study of response to subunit inactivated influenza vaccine. TCRdb re-called the RT-PCR reads through MiXCR, storing one row per CDR3 protein. The sample contains 290,000 or so distinct CDR3 sequences, about 20% of which appear only once. This specimen consisted of PBMCs from blood, obtained less than 22 months after vaccination. The receptors derive from a man aged 50 to 75 who received an inactivated influenza vaccine. The CDR3 runs from the conserved cysteine through the conserved F or W. A D gene is named only where the DNA matches it firmly. Not all rows give a size; the values are once, few, many and, for expanded clones, a class.

d_gene: NA; abundance: few; j_gene: TRBJ1-2; v_gene: TRBV5-1; CDR3nt: TGCGCCAGCAGCGAAACGGGACACTCAAACTATGGCTACACCTTC; CDR3aa: CASSETGHSNYGYTF
d_gene: NA; abundance: NA; j_gene: TRBJ1-5; v_gene: TRBV12-3/TRBV12-4; CDR3nt: TGTGCCAGCAGTTTAGATGGGGTTGGTAGCAATCAGCCCCAGCATTTT; CDR3aa: CASSLDGVGSNQPQHF
d_gene: NA; abundance: NA; j_gene: TRBJ1-2; v_gene: TRBV4-3; CDR3nt: TGCGCCAGCAGCCCACAAGGGGGAAAGCAGGGCTACACCTTC; CDR3aa: CASSPQGGKQGYTF
d_gene: TRBD1; abundance: few; j_gene: TRBJ1-2; v_gene: TRBV9; CDR3nt: TGTGCCAGCAGCGTTGGGGACAGCTTCGATTCTCGGCCATTC; CDR3aa: CASSVGDSFDSRPF
d_gene: TRBD1; abundance: few; j_gene: TRBJ2-3; v_gene: TRBV5-1; CDR3nt: TGCGCCAGCAGCAACGACAGGGGAACAGATACGCAGTATTTT; CDR3aa: CASSNDRGTDTQYF
d_gene: TRBD2; abundance: NA; j_gene: TRBJ2-7; v_gene: TRBV5-1; CDR3nt: TGCGCCAGCAGCGTCAACCGGGACTACCCCCGCGAGCAGTACTTC; CDR3aa: CASSVNRDYPREQYF
d_gene: TRBD1; abundance: NA; j_gene: TRBJ2-3; v_gene: TRBV7-6; CDR3nt: TGTGCCAGCAGCTTTGGGACAGGGGGAAGGGATACGCAGTATTTT; CDR3aa: CASSFGTGGRDTQYF
d_gene: NA; abundance: NA; j_gene: TRBJ2-7; v_gene: TRBV28; CDR3nt: TGTGCCAGCAGTTTTCGCCCTATAGGAGCGGGTATCTGGTACGAGCAGTACTTC; CDR3aa: CASSFRPIGAGIWYEQYF
d_gene: TRBD1; abundance: NA; j_gene: TRBJ1-4; v_gene: TRBV6-1; CDR3nt: TGTGCCAGCAGCAACAGGGGGCGCATATGGGAAAAACTGTTTTTT; CDR3aa: CASSNRGRIWEKLFF
d_gene: TRBD2; abundance: NA; j_gene: TRBJ2-4; v_gene: TRBV20-1; CDR3nt: TGCAGTGTATGGACTAGCGGGGGAGCCAAAAACATTCAGTACTTC; CDR3aa: CSVWTSGGAKNIQYF
d_gene: NA; abundance: few; j_gene: TRBJ2-7; v_gene: TRBV15; CDR3nt: TGTGCCACCAGCAAAGACCTCCAGGGTATCTACGAGCAGTACTTC; CDR3aa: CATSKDLQGIYEQYF
d_gene: TRBD1; abundance: few; j_gene: TRBJ2-7; v_gene: TRBV6-1; CDR3nt: TGTGCCAGCAGACCCGACGCGGGACAGGGGACCTCCTACGAGCAGTACTTC; CDR3aa: CASRPDAGQGTSYEQYF
d_gene: NA; abundance: NA; j_gene: TRBJ1-3; v_gene: TRBV7-6; CDR3nt: TGTGCCAGCAGCTTAGTCGGCCAGACTGGAAACACCATATATTTT; CDR3aa: CASSLVGQTGNTIYF
d_gene: NA; abundance: NA; j_gene: TRBJ2-5; v_gene: TRBV20-1; CDR3nt: TGCAGTGCTAGGATGGCTGCGGGAAACCCCCAAGAGACCCAGTACTTC; CDR3aa: CSARMAAGNPQETQYF
d_gene: NA; abundance: few; j_gene: TRBJ2-1; v_gene: TRBV5-1; CDR3nt: TGCGCCAGCAGCTTGAGCAACTCCTACAATGAGCAGTTCTTC; CDR3aa: CASSLSNSYNEQFF
d_gene: NA; abundance: few; j_gene: TRBJ2-3; v_gene: TRBV7-8; CDR3nt: TGTGCCAGCAGCTCATCCGCTTCCACAGATACGCAGTATTTT; CDR3aa: CASSSSASTDTQYF
d_gene: NA; abundance: NA; j_gene: TRBJ2-5; v_gene: TRBV29-1; CDR3nt: TGCAGCGGTGACAGGAGAGGGGAGACCCAGTACTTC; CDR3aa: CSGDRRGETQYF
d_gene: TRBD1; abundance: NA; j_gene: TRBJ1-1; v_gene: TRBV29-1; CDR3nt: TGCAGCGTTGATCTGATAACAGGGGAAGAAGCTTTCTTT; CDR3aa: CSVDLITGEEAFF
d_gene: NA; abundance: few; j_gene: TRBJ1-2; v_gene: TRBV20-1; CDR3nt: TGCAGTGCTAGAGATTCCAGGCGGGGCTATGGCTACACCTTC; CDR3aa: CSARDSRRGYGYTF
d_gene: TRBD2; abundance: NA; j_gene: TRBJ2-3; v_gene: TRBV6-2/TRBV6-3; CDR3nt: TGTGCCAGCAGCCCGCGGGGGACTCCCACAGATACGCAGTATTTT; CDR3aa: CASSPRGTPTDTQYF
d_gene: NA; abundance: NA; j_gene: TRBJ2-7; v_gene: TRBV2; CDR3nt: TGTGCCAGCAATTCGGGACCCAACTACGAGCAGTACTTC; CDR3aa: CASNSGPNYEQYF
d_gene: TRBD2; abundance: NA; j_gene: TRBJ2-7; v_gene: TRBV20-1; CDR3nt: TGCAGTGCTAGGTCTGTGGCGGGAGCGACATCGACGTACGAGCAGTACTTC; CDR3aa: CSARSVAGATSTYEQYF
d_gene: NA; abundance: few; j_gene: TRBJ1-5; v_gene: TRBV12-3/TRBV12-4; CDR3nt: TGTGCCAGCAGTTTAACTACAGGGTTCAATCAGCCCCAGCATTTT; CDR3aa: CASSLTTGFNQPQHF
d_gene: TRBD1; abundance: many; j_gene: TRBJ1-6; v_gene: TRBV7-8; CDR3nt: TGTGCCAGCAGCCTACCAGGGGGCCGGAATTCACCCCTCCACTTT; CDR3aa: CASSLPGGRNSPLHF
d_gene: TRBD2; abundance: NA; j_gene: TRBJ2-4; v_gene: TRBV6-2/TRBV6-3; CDR3nt: TGTGCCAGCAGTTCCCCCGGCACTAGCGCGGCCGGTAGAAAAAACATTCAGTACTTC; CDR3aa: CASSSPGTSAAGRKNIQYF
d_gene: NA; abundance: NA; j_gene: TRBJ1-1; v_gene: TRBV12-3/TRBV12-4; CDR3nt: TGTGCCAGCAACGGCCAGGGAACTGAAGCTTTCTTT; CDR3aa: CASNGQGTEAFF
d_gene: NA; abundance: NA; j_gene: TRBJ1-6; v_gene: TRBV12-3/TRBV12-4; CDR3nt: TGTGCCGTCTGCGCAGACCAAAATTCACCCCTCCACTTT; CDR3aa: CAVCADQNSPLHF
d_gene: NA; abundance: NA; j_gene: TRBJ2-1; v_gene: TRBV12-3/TRBV12-4; CDR3nt: TGTGCCAGCAGCCACCCCGGCAAGGGACCGGTCGAAAGCTCCTACAATGAGCAGTTCTTC; CDR3aa: CASSHPGKGPVESSYNEQFF